The rows below give T cell receptor beta chains drawn from one sample of a study of blood T cells in healthy people across ages. TCRdb passed the 5' RACE reads through MiXCR, listing each CDR3 protein once. The sample has roughly 1,000,000 distinct CDR3 sequences; around 25% are singletons. The sample also formed part of further work on T cells of mothers and their children.

The source material was blood. The receptors come from a girl aged 2-15 years in good health. Both conserved end residues are part of each CDR3. Each record gives: clone size, V gene, J gene, D gene, CDR3 protein, CDR3 DNA. The D gene is left open where the match is weak. The size field is filled for only some rows; it gives once, few, many or a size class.

>few|TRBV7-6|TRBJ2-7|-
CASSLDEVTYEQYF
TGTGCCAGCAGCTTAGATGAAGTTACCTACGAGCAGTACTTC
>-|TRBV5-1|TRBJ2-1|-
CASSDGRGTYNEQFF
TGCGCCAGCAGCGACGGACGGGGCACCTACAATGAGCAGTTCTTC
>few|TRBV5-1|TRBJ2-1|-
CASRRDDTQFF
TGCGCCAGCCGGAGGGACGACACACAGTTCTTC
>few|TRBV24-1|TRBJ2-5|-
CATSDEQETQYF
TGTGCCACCAGTGATGAGCAAGAGACCCAGTACTTC
>-|TRBV9|TRBJ2-2|TRBD2
CASSVKTSGGNTGELFF
TGTGCCAGCAGCGTAAAGACTAGCGGAGGGAACACCGGGGAGCTGTTTTTT
>few|TRBV7-9|TRBJ2-5|TRBD1
CASSLQNRGEETQYF
TGTGCCAGCAGCTTACAGAACAGGGGGGAAGAGACCCAGTACTTC
>-|TRBV5-1|TRBJ2-3|TRBD2
CASSPGLAGASISTDTQYF
TGCGCCAGCAGCCCAGGACTAGCGGGGGCCTCCATATCCACAGATACGCAGTATTTT
>-|TRBV12-3/TRBV12-4|TRBJ1-2|-
CASSFQASRTYGYTF
TGTGCCAGCAGTTTTCAGGCGAGCAGGACCTATGGCTACACCTTC
>few|TRBV11-2|TRBJ2-5|-
CASSYQGYAETQYF
TGTGCCAGCAGCTATCAGGGTTACGCGGAGACCCAGTACTTC
>-|TRBV13|TRBJ1-1|TRBD1
CASSIRQGGNTEAFF
TGTGCCAGCAGCATCAGACAGGGCGGGAACACTGAAGCTTTCTTT
>few|TRBV7-6|TRBJ2-3|-
CASSLGAGSGDTQYF
TGTGCCAGCAGCTTAGGTGCAGGGTCAGGAGATACGCAGTATTTT
>-|TRBV6-5|TRBJ1-1|-
CASSPRGGVETEAFF
TGTGCCAGCAGTCCACGGGGAGGGGTGGAAACTGAAGCTTTCTTT
>few|TRBV25-1|TRBJ1-4|-
CASSERGLGEKLFF
TGTGCCAGCAGTGAGCGGGGATTGGGTGAAAAACTGTTTTTT
>-|TRBV19|TRBJ2-1|-
CASTGANEQFF
TGTGCCAGTACAGGGGCTAATGAGCAGTTCTTC
>few|TRBV6-5|TRBJ2-3|TRBD1
CASSRGGTGGGTDTQYF
TGTGCCAGCAGCCGCGGTGGGACAGGGGGCGGGACAGATACGCAGTATTTT
>-|TRBV4-3|TRBJ2-5|TRBD2
CTSSPSWISGDGTQYF
TGCACCAGCAGCCCAAGTTGGATTAGCGGGGATGGGACCCAGTACTTC
>few|TRBV7-8|TRBJ1-1|-
CASSLVYGTDNTEAFF
TGTGCCAGCAGCTTAGTGTACGGGACGGATAACACTGAAGCTTTCTTT
>-|TRBV18|TRBJ1-3|-
CASSPDGAAGNTIYF
TGTGCCAGCTCACCAGACGGGGCGGCTGGAAACACCATATATTTT
>-|TRBV5-1|TRBJ2-1|-
CASSRMAGIGTYNEQFF
TGCGCCAGCAGCCGAATGGCAGGTATTGGTACCTACAATGAGCAGTTCTTC
>-|TRBV14|TRBJ2-4|-
CASSQARGWTQDIQYF
TGTGCCAGCAGCCAAGCGCGGGGTTGGACTCAGGACATTCAGTACTTC
>once|TRBV7-9|TRBJ2-7|TRBD1
CASSLYDRGPYEQYF
TGTGCCAGCAGCTTATATGACAGGGGCCCCTACGAGCAGTACTTC
>-|TRBV12-3/TRBV12-4|TRBJ2-7|TRBD1
CASSIIGGQGYEQYF
TGTGCCAGCAGTATTATAGGGGGCCAGGGATACGAGCAGTACTTC
>-|TRBV29-1|TRBJ2-7|TRBD1
CSVLNDRGGYEQYF
TGCAGCGTTCTGAATGACAGGGGAGGCTACGAGCAGTACTTC
>few|TRBV7-9|TRBJ2-3|TRBD1
CASSLGTVLVTDTQYF
TGTGCCAGCAGCTTGGGGACAGTTCTTGTCACAGATACGCAGTATTTT
>-|TRBV2|TRBJ2-7|TRBD1
CASGGQTDYSYEQYF
TGTGCCAGCGGGGGACAGACAGATTACTCCTACGAGCAGTACTTC
>few|TRBV12-5|TRBJ2-2|-
CASGLENTGELFF
TGTGCTAGTGGTTTGGAAAACACCGGGGAGCTGTTTTTT
>few|TRBV5-4|TRBJ1-1|TRBD1
CASIRDRGPEAFF
TGTGCCAGCATCCGGGACAGGGGGCCTGAAGCTTTCTTT
>many|TRBV29-1|TRBJ2-4|-
CSVGGRAKNIQYF
TGCAGCGTTGGAGGGCGAGCCAAAAACATTCAGTACTTC
>-|TRBV24-1|TRBJ2-1|TRBD2
CATSDQPGLAVNEQFF
TGTGCCACCAGTGATCAGCCGGGACTAGCCGTCAATGAGCAGTTCTTC
>-|TRBV5-1|TRBJ1-5|-
CASSFRSGDKPQHF
TGCGCCAGCAGCTTCAGATCCGGTGACAAGCCCCAGCATTTT
>-|TRBV21-1|TRBJ2-5|-
CASSSIPHF
TGTGCCAGCAGCAGTATTCCCCACTTC
>-|TRBV20-1|TRBJ2-1|TRBD2
CSARDLAGPAPEQFF
TGCAGTGCTAGAGATCTAGCGGGGCCCGCACCTGAGCAGTTCTTC
>few|TRBV7-9|TRBJ2-7|-
CASSWTGLGYEQYF
TGTGCCAGCAGCTGGACCGGGCTCGGCTACGAGCAGTACTTC
>-|TRBV6-2/TRBV6-3|TRBJ2-5|-
CASSYPGQGETQYF
TGTGCCAGCAGTTACCCGGGGCAAGGGGAGACCCAGTACTTC
>few|TRBV29-1|TRBJ2-5|-
CSVARDTSSETQYF
TGCAGCGTTGCCCGGGACACTTCCTCGGAGACCCAGTACTTC
>-|TRBV5-6|TRBJ2-4|TRBD2
CASSSRGLAGVAKNIQYF
TGTGCCAGCAGCTCCCGGGGACTAGCGGGAGTGGCCAAAAACATTCAGTACTTC
>-|TRBV5-5|TRBJ2-3|-
CASNNLGPDTQYF
TGTGCCAGCAACAACTTAGGCCCCGATACGCAGTATTTT
>-|TRBV28|TRBJ2-2|-
CASSLPWAEGSGELFF
TGTGCCAGCAGTTTACCCTGGGCGGAGGGGTCCGGGGAGCTGTTTTTT
>-|TRBV12-3/TRBV12-4|TRBJ2-1|TRBD2
CASSPPGLVKNEQFF
TGTGCCAGCAGTCCCCCGGGACTAGTAAAAAATGAGCAGTTCTTC
>many|TRBV7-9|TRBJ2-5|TRBD1
CASSRDSQETQYF
TGTGCCAGCAGTCGGGACAGCCAAGAGACCCAGTACTTC
>-|TRBV20-1|TRBJ2-1|-
CSARTGGSSSYNEQFF
TGCAGTGCCAGAACCGGGGGCAGTAGCTCCTACAATGAGCAGTTCTTC
>-|TRBV7-3|TRBJ2-4|-
CRRNIQYF
TGTCGTAGGAACATTCAGTACTTC
>few|TRBV20-1|TRBJ2-5|-
CSARDGLGGTYQETQYF
TGCAGTGCTAGAGATGGGCTCGGGGGAACCTACCAAGAGACCCAGTACTTC
>few|TRBV2|TRBJ1-2|-
CASIQSTEVPYGYTF
TGTGCCAGCATACAATCCACAGAAGTACCCTATGGCTACACCTTC
>few|TRBV12-3/TRBV12-4|TRBJ2-5|-
CASSPMSASQPQETQYF
TGTGCCAGCAGCCCTATGTCTGCGTCACAACCACAAGAGACCCAGTACTTC
>few|TRBV7-2|TRBJ2-6|-
CASSFSGAGANVLTF
TGTGCCAGCAGCTTCTCCGGGGCTGGGGCCAACGTCCTGACTTTC
>few|TRBV29-1|TRBJ2-1|-
CSVEGTHRVNEQFF
TGCAGCGTTGAAGGGACCCATCGGGTTAATGAGCAGTTCTTC
>few|TRBV9|TRBJ1-2|-
CASSAGLNSNYGYTF
TGTGCCAGCAGCGCGGGACTGAACTCGAACTATGGCTACACCTTC
>-|TRBV27|TRBJ2-7|-
CASSLGRINYEQYF
TGTGCCAGCAGTTTAGGACGGATTAACTACGAGCAGTACTTC
>-|TRBV5-1|TRBJ2-1|-
CASSLERFSYNEQFF
TGCGCCAGCAGCTTGGAAAGGTTCTCCTACAATGAGCAGTTCTTC
>few|TRBV20-1|TRBJ1-5|-
CSARVGGTQPQHF
TGCAGTGCTAGAGTTGGGGGTACTCAGCCCCAGCATTTT
>-|TRBV7-8|TRBJ1-4|-
CASSLAFGAHSNEKLFF
TGTGCCAGCAGCTTAGCGTTTGGGGCGCATAGTAATGAAAAACTGTTTTTT
>many|TRBV4-2|TRBJ2-5|-
CASSPGLAETQYF
TGTGCCAGCAGCCCGGGCCTTGCAGAGACCCAGTACTTC
>-|TRBV29-1|TRBJ2-1|TRBD1
CSVEEPSTFRTGIRDEQFF
TGCAGCGTTGAAGAACCAAGCACGTTCAGGACAGGGATTAGGGATGAGCAGTTCTTC